This TCR beta chain was captured in a study of cytomegalovirus exposure and HLA in healthy donors (dated by TCRdb to about 2017). About the full investigation: An earlier analysis of some 550 of the donors reported about 250 Gb of sequence data and 100 million to 140 million unique TCR beta sequences from approximately 180 million T cells. Roughly 300 gigabases of sequencing data and 70 million to 100 million unique TCR sequences made up an early release that covered 500 to 650 HLA-typed donors. Of the 350 to 450 genotyped donors, 75% to 85% were placed in the genetic ancestry cluster associated with self-reported Caucasian donors. The aim of the study was to test whether cataloging public T cell receptors could identify signatures of past pathogen exposure. Using immunosequencing, the study profiled T cell repertoires from some 670 subjects and related those repertoires to cytomegalovirus serostatus. Along with the roughly 700-subject first cohort, a separate validation cohort of around 120 different subjects was used. To predict cytomegalovirus infection status, the study brought together high-throughput TCR immunosequencing, statistical association of individual TCRs with disease status, and machine learning. A later analysis re-analyzed previously published TCR beta repertoires from 660 or so donors and added high-resolution HLA genotyping to study TCR occurrence patterns. Rather than using new phenotypic data, the later analysis identified candidate immune exposures from TCR beta sequences and from how often those sequences occurred across donors. To decide whether each TCR beta V gene segment behaved as functional or pseudogenic, an earlier analysis of approximately 620 of the donors relied on high-throughput TCR beta sequencing. Donor age, sex, ethnicity and CMV serostatus were compiled together with the repertoire data. A later genetic analysis took genome-wide SNP genotypes for about three fifths of the 666 donors and used that subset as a discovery cohort. All discovery cohort repertoires had been generated on a single sequencing platform. HLA typing included class I and class II loci at four-digit resolution. The number of typed donors differed by locus: roughly 629-640 for A, B, C, DRB1 and DQB1; some 500 for DQA1; 606 for DPA1; and 450 to 480 for DPB1. Roughly 5 DR-DQ haplotypes were treated as single units for association and clustering because of strong linkage in the cohort. On average, about 200,000 unique TCR beta nucleotide sequences were sequenced per donor among several hundred genotyped donors of the cohort, with roughly 20% of those sequences being non-productive.

This clone was observed once. Its specific antigen is unknown. One junction end disagrees with the germline gene, perhaps due to a read error. Library construction relied on the immunoSEQ multiplex PCR assay. The multiplex PCR relied on a mix of 60 forward primers for TCR Vbeta segments and 13 reverse primers for TCR Jbeta segments. Amplification of the CDR3 region of rearranged TCR beta genes was performed with a multiplex PCR assay on genomic DNA. Amplified TCR beta libraries were sequenced as 87-base-pair reads on the Illumina HiSeq System. The authors processed their data as follows. In a later analysis, tens of millions of unique TCR beta chains were counted across the 650 to 750 repertoires, and approximately 11 million of these chains were shared by at least two donors. A nearest-neighbor algorithm error-corrected the raw reads and collapsed the reads into unique sequences, merging closely related sequences to remove PCR and sequencing errors. V, D and J gene segments were assigned by aligning CDR3 sequences to IMGT reference sequences. Each retained sequence needed at least a six-nucleotide match to both a V gene segment and a J gene segment. A rearrangement counted as productive if the CDR3 had no stop codons and remained in frame with V and J, and every other rearrangement counted as non-productive. CDR3 was defined by IMGT convention, running from the second conserved V-encoded cysteine to the conserved J-encoded phenylalanine. The earlier analysis of about 590 of the donors excluded sequences that lacked an unambiguous match to a single V gene segment. An earlier analysis of 550 to 650 of the donors classified V segments as functional when productive rearrangements were above 56.7% and as segregating when the standard deviation between donors was above 5%. A statistical classification framework was built for diagnosing cytomegalovirus status from the catalog of TCR beta chain sequences. In a later analysis, TCR nucleotide sequences were compared against IMGT/GENE-DB human TR gene sequences so that V and J genes could be assigned. Using the TCRdist pipeline, a later analysis assigned CDR3 sequences along with most-parsimonious VDJ recombination scenarios. In a later analysis, each TCR beta chain was defined by its CDR3 amino acid sequence together with its V-gene family, and reads lacking a unique V-gene family were excluded. To address suspected cross-contamination and a sequencing artifact, a later analysis removed a few hundred highly shared, low-generation-probability nucleotide sequences. In a later analysis, a clonal expansion index was calculated for each public chain from normalized within-repertoire ranks of inferred template counts. In a later analysis, generation probabilities were computed with a VDJ recombination model fitted to out-of-frame rearrangements, and the resulting probabilities were checked against IGoR. In a later analysis, hypergeometric tests were used to score TCR-TCR, TCR-HLA and TCR-CMV co-occurrence, with a repertoire-size bias correction applied to TCR pairs. In a later analysis, false discovery rates were estimated by permuting HLA or CMV assignments 20 times. In a later analysis, co-occurring TCRs were grouped using DBSCAN, and TCRdist sequence similarity was added for clustering within HLA-allele-positive subsets. For co-occurrence clustering, repertoires with fewer than 30,000 or more than 120,000 public chains were excluded, along with a handful of repertoires with anomalous nucleotide sharing. TCRdb retrieved this table from immuneACCESS and kept in-frame rearrangements only. Not all clones are present; in checked studies, unresolved V genes account for under half, and no reason is known for the remainder. The DNA was the basis for D and trimming; V, J and clone size are from that table. The sample profile shows over 95,000 clones; 65% to 85% of them were found once. The top ten clones comprise approximately 5% of the sample.

In total, 500 to 700 healthy bone marrow donors made up the cohort. At the time of sampling, every cohort member was nominally healthy, though immune exposures that went unrecorded were likely present. The donor was CMV seropositive and was included in the group of approximately 310 seropositive cohort members. A peripheral blood sample was collected from each donor, and TCR beta sequencing was performed on peripheral blood mononuclear cells. Genomic DNA was extracted from the blood cell samples with the Qiagen DNeasy Blood Extraction Kit. The CDR3 contains 12 residues, cysteine and phenylalanine counted. Only the CDR3 DNA stays, 36 bases, in frame from base 1. Looking up the germline V gene (reference sequence) yields CDR1 SEHNR and CDR2 FQNEAQ. Study-wide conclusions, independent of this receptor: An earlier analysis of around 500 of the donors showed that most TCR beta V segments appeared in productive rearrangements either about 87% or about 30% of the time, which broadly matched IMGT annotations. Because counts were too low, roughly 17 rarely observed V segments, including chromosome 9 orphons, were left out of the earlier analysis of about 500 of the donors. A cluster of highly shared sequence variants was judged likely to be a technical artifact of the sequencing pipeline. Assigning TCR associations to individual alleles was difficult when HLA alleles, especially DR and DQ, strongly co-occurred. A total of 150 to 200 TCR beta chains were listed by the study as associated with cytomegalovirus. Because some donors lacked HLA typing at each locus, the association tests relied only on the typed subset. In both the original and validation cohorts, the classifier was reported to diagnose cytomegalovirus status with high specificity and sensitivity. According to a later analysis, most CMV-associated TCR beta chains appeared to be HLA-restricted, and the HLA associations seemed to be driven largely by CMV exposure. For the cohort, immune exposure information was limited to CMV serostatus. This cohort had only TCR beta chains sequenced, and the lack of alpha or paired-chain data limited which features could be detected. A later analysis reported that several top co-occurrence clusters appeared linked to parvovirus B19, influenza, CMV and Epstein-Barr virus. Compared with the approximately 720-donor mean, donors in an Asian-associated ancestry cluster had fewer N-insertions in productive TCRs, according to a later genetic analysis. A later genetic analysis associated a missense DCLRE1C variant with V-gene and J-gene trimming of TCR beta chains, and an independent cohort replicated the association. The authors suggested that the approach could potentially be extended to other disease states and immunological phenotypes. Compared with equally common non-associated chains, HLA-associated TCR beta chains in a later analysis were more clonally expanded and had lower generation probabilities. Roughly uniform sequencing depth across donors was assumed in presence/absence analyses, although this assumption may not hold. Most TCR sequences were observed very rarely across donors, whereas some public TCRs were present in many individuals. Specific HLA alleles were associated with 16,951 TCR beta sequences at a false discovery rate of 0.05 in a later analysis. In vitro tests confirmed that a few of the cytomegalovirus-associated TCR beta chains recognize cytomegalovirus antigens. Some IMGT-functional V segments, including TRBV6-2 and TRBV6-3, could not be distinguished by the 87-base-pair reads and were therefore excluded. A further reported finding was that TCR beta sequences accurately predicted the HLA-A and HLA-B alleles for most subjects in the first cohort. In a later analysis, the rate of TCR association differed among HLA loci, with DRB1 alleles having the most associated TCRs and HLA-C alleles having the fewest. Linkage disequilibrium might explain the correlated functional status among segregating V segments, but an unknown experimental factor could not be ruled out.

The sequenced sample consisted of PBMCs. The sequence was obtained from a woman in her 30s in good health and CMV-seropositive. The sequence links TRBV7-9 to TRBJ1-2; the D gene cannot be resolved reliably. The nucleotides are TGTTCCAGCAGCTTAGCCGTCTATGGCTACACCTTC. It specifies CSSSLAVYGYTF.